Below, one T cell receptor beta chain is given with its context. Its recognized antigen is unknown. Base qualities are not provided; no much larger clone lies one nucleotide away. This specimen comes from a study of cytomegalovirus exposure and HLA in healthy donors (dated by TCRdb to 2017 to 2019). Describing the broader study: An earlier analysis of 550 to 700 of the donors reported roughly 270 Gb of sequence data and around 110 million unique TCR beta sequences from 150 million to 200 million T cells. High-throughput TCR immunosequencing, statistical association of individual TCRs with disease status, and machine learning were combined to predict cytomegalovirus infection status. Along with the approximately 620-subject first cohort, a separate validation cohort of approximately 110 different subjects was used. Class I and class II HLA loci were covered by the typing at four-digit resolution. In the later analysis, no new phenotypic data were used to find candidate immune exposures; instead, reliance was placed on TCR beta sequences and their occurrence across donors. Among the approximately 400 genotyped donors, about 85% belonged to the genetic ancestry cluster associated with self-reported Caucasian donors. A later analysis re-analyzed previously published TCR beta repertoires from 666 donors and added high-resolution HLA genotyping to study TCR occurrence patterns. An early release covering just under 650 HLA-typed donors comprised approximately 300 gigabases of sequencing data and tens of millions of unique TCR sequences. The T cell repertoires of around 670 subjects were profiled by immunosequencing and related to cytomegalovirus serostatus. Alongside the repertoire data, information on donor age, sex, ethnicity and CMV serostatus was compiled. Because of strong linkage in the cohort, 5 or 6 DR-DQ haplotypes were treated as single units for association and clustering. Typing coverage differed by locus: A, B, C, DRB1 and DQB1 were typed in about 629-630 donors, DQA1 in 522, DPA1 in around 580, and DPB1 in 472. On average, roughly 240,000 unique TCR beta nucleotide sequences were sequenced per donor among several hundred genotyped donors of the cohort, with roughly 20% of those sequences being non-productive. The study was designed to test whether signatures of past pathogen exposure could be identified by cataloging public T cell receptors. Every repertoire in the discovery cohort had been generated on one and the same sequencing platform. To decide whether each TCR beta V gene segment behaved as functional or pseudogenic, an earlier analysis of approximately 590 of the donors relied on high-throughput TCR beta sequencing. Genome-wide SNP genotypes for about 65% of the roughly 670 donors were used in a later genetic analysis, which treated that subset as a discovery cohort. General conclusions and limits of the study: Cytomegalovirus status was reported to be diagnosed by the classifier with high specificity and sensitivity in both the original and validation cohorts. A later genetic analysis associated a missense DCLRE1C variant with V-gene and J-gene trimming of TCR beta chains, and an independent cohort replicated the association. Three of the identified cytomegalovirus-associated TCR beta chains were confirmed in vitro to be specific for cytomegalovirus antigens. According to a later analysis, parvovirus B19, influenza, CMV and Epstein-Barr virus appeared linked to several top co-occurrence clusters. A total of roughly 160 TCR beta chains were listed by the study as associated with cytomegalovirus. A later genetic analysis reported fewer N-insertions in productive TCRs among donors in an Asian-associated ancestry cluster than the approximately 670-donor mean. Some IMGT-functional V segments, including TRBV6-2 and TRBV6-3, could not be told apart with the 87-base-pair reads, so those segments were excluded. Linkage disequilibrium might explain the correlated functional status among segregating V segments, but an unknown experimental factor could not be ruled out. When HLA alleles, especially DR and DQ, strongly co-occurred, attributing TCR associations to individual alleles was difficult. A later analysis found that HLA-associated TCR beta chains were more clonally expanded and had lower generation probabilities than equally common non-associated chains. In an earlier analysis of about 550 of the donors, most TCR beta V segments were observed in productive rearrangements about 90% or about 30% of the time, broadly matching IMGT annotations. The cohort was sequenced for TCR beta chains only, and without alpha or paired-chain data the features that could be detected were limited. A cluster of highly shared sequence variants was judged likely to represent a technical artifact of the sequencing pipeline. A further reported finding was that TCR beta sequences accurately predicted the HLA-A and HLA-B alleles for most subjects in the first cohort. A later analysis found that TCR association rates varied across HLA loci, with DRB1 alleles showing the most associated TCRs and HLA-C alleles the fewest. Because counts were too low, about 15 rarely observed V segments, including chromosome 9 orphons, were left out of the earlier analysis of several hundred of the donors. According to the authors, the approach could potentially be generalized to other disease states and immunological phenotypes. According to a later analysis, most CMV-associated TCR beta chains appeared to be HLA-restricted, and the HLA associations seemed to be driven largely by CMV exposure. The presence/absence analyses assumed that sequencing depth was roughly uniform across donors, and that assumption may not be true. Because some donors lacked HLA typing at each locus, the association tests relied only on the typed subset. Specific HLA alleles were associated with roughly 16,000 TCR beta sequences at a false discovery rate of 0.05 in a later analysis. CMV serostatus was the only immune exposure information available for the cohort. While some public TCRs were present in many individuals, most TCR sequences turned up only very rarely across donors.

The library was made by the immunoSEQ multiplex PCR assay. For the multiplex PCR, a mixture combining 60 forward primers for TCR Vbeta segments and 13 reverse primers for TCR Jbeta segments was used. Amplification of the CDR3 region of rearranged TCR beta genes was performed with a multiplex PCR assay on genomic DNA. On the Illumina HiSeq System, the amplified TCR beta libraries were sequenced as 87-base-pair reads. From the authors' description of their analysis: Across the roughly 670 repertoires, a later analysis counted 80 million or so unique TCR beta chains, roughly 11 million of which were shared by at least two donors. To remove PCR and sequencing errors, raw reads were error-corrected and collapsed into unique sequences using a nearest-neighbor algorithm that merged closely related sequences. To assign V, D and J gene segments, CDR3 sequences were aligned to IMGT reference sequences. For a sequence to be retained, a match of at least six nucleotides to both a V gene segment and a J gene segment was required. A rearrangement was called productive if the CDR3 had no stop codons and remained in frame with V and J, and every other rearrangement was called non-productive. Following IMGT convention, CDR3 was defined as the stretch from the second conserved V-encoded cysteine to the conserved J-encoded phenylalanine. In an earlier analysis of around 640 of the donors, sequences lacking an unambiguous match to a single V gene segment were excluded. In an earlier analysis of 587 of the donors, V segments were called functional above 56.7% productive rearrangements and were called segregating when the between-donor standard deviation exceeded 5%. A statistical classification framework was built to diagnose cytomegalovirus status from the catalog of TCR beta chain sequences. In a later analysis, V and J genes were assigned by comparing TCR nucleotide sequences against IMGT/GENE-DB human TR gene sequences. A later analysis assigned CDR3 sequences and most-parsimonious VDJ recombination scenarios with the TCRdist pipeline. In a later analysis, every TCR beta chain was defined by the combination of its CDR3 amino acid sequence and its V-gene family, and reads without a unique V-gene family were dropped. As a way to deal with suspected cross-contamination and a sequencing artifact, a later analysis dropped over 550 nucleotide sequences that were highly shared and had low generation probability. In a later analysis, a clonal expansion index for each public chain was calculated from normalized within-repertoire ranks of inferred template counts. A later analysis computed generation probabilities with a VDJ recombination model fitted to out-of-frame rearrangements, and checked the results against IGoR. A later analysis scored TCR-TCR, TCR-HLA and TCR-CMV co-occurrence with hypergeometric tests, applying a repertoire-size bias correction to TCR pairs. To estimate false discovery rates, a later analysis permuted the HLA or CMV assignments 20 times. In a later analysis, co-occurring TCRs were grouped using DBSCAN, with TCRdist sequence similarity added in when clustering inside HLA-allele-positive subsets. Repertoires with fewer than 30,000 or more than 120,000 public chains, plus five repertoires with anomalous nucleotide sharing, were excluded from co-occurrence clustering. Here the immuneACCESS table is served through TCRdb, limited to in-frame sequences with V and J called. Missing clones are a known gap in these copies; in checked studies unresolved V genes cover under half, and the rest lacks a known reason. V and J calls and clone size are copied from that table; D and trimming were computed from the DNA. The sample table contains about 170,000 clones; only one count was recorded for about four fifths of them. Roughly 0.75% of the sample rests with the top ten.

Reading from cysteine to phenylalanine, the CDR3 counts 18 amino acids. Only the CDR3 portion is preserved as DNA: 54 bases, with reading frame beginning at the first base. Sequences SGDLS (CDR1) and YYNGEE (CDR2) are obtained from the germline V gene. Unmatched junction bases come to 8, with V trimmed by 0 bases and J by 5 bases. The cohort comprised some 680 healthy bone marrow donors. All cohort members were sampled while nominally healthy, although unrecorded immune exposures were likely present. The donor was CMV seronegative and was included in the group of 352 seronegative cohort members. Every donor gave a peripheral blood sample, and the peripheral blood mononuclear cells from that sample were used for TCR beta sequencing. Genomic DNA was extracted from the blood cell samples with the Qiagen DNeasy Blood Extraction Kit.

This TCR came from a woman aged 18-29 years in good health and CMV-seronegative. The sequenced sample consisted of PBMCs. The sequence links TRBV9 to TRBJ2-2, and TRBD2 aligns with 12 junction nucleotides. The DNA is as follows: TGTGCCAGCAGCGTAGGGTCTAGCGGGAGGGCCGGAACCGGGGAGCTGTTTTTT. Translation gives CASSVGSSGRAGTGELFF.